This paragraph reports one TCR beta chain. Seattle participants joined during active infection and were tracked over time. Per the authors' pipeline: Cell counts per sample came from amplifying reference gene primers. The table came from immunoSEQ multiplex PCR; TCRdb's copy has only in-frame clones and leaves some out. V and J calls and clone size are copied from that table; D and trimming were computed from the DNA. The sample yields 200,000 to 250,000 clones, roughly 85% seen once. The data were obtained in a study of blood T cell repertoires in COVID-19. V shed 0 bases, J shed 8 bases, and the junction held 4 bases outside the gene matches. The CDR3 has 15 amino acids. Germline CDR1 reads SGHRS; CDR2 reads YFSETQ.

V is TRBV5-1 and J is TRBJ1-4; 10 bases map to TRBD1. Sequencing was done on a sample of peripheral blood. The sequence derives from a woman between 65 and 79 years old with COVID-19, enrolled during active disease. CDR3 nucleotides: TGCGCCAGCAGCTTGGACGGGACAGGGGTCGAAAAACTGTTTTTT. This translates into CASSLDGTGVEKLFF.